This passage covers 5 T cell receptor beta chains from one sample sequenced in a study of control samples from healthy donors and cancer patients. TCRdb's table, derived via immunoSEQ multiplex PCR, lists solely in-frame clones and lacks some. The repertoire holds 120,000 or so clones, with 87% as singletons. Sequencing input: blood. These receptors were obtained from a man aged 40-49 years in good health.

The V call is TRBV19, the J call TRBJ1-5, with D possibly TRBD1 on 5 matching bases. Germline CDR1 and CDR2: LNHDA and SQIVND (reference sequence). CDR3 length: 15 residues. V was pared by 1 base and J by 2 bases, with 9 bases between. The CDR3 nucleotides are TGTGCCAGTAGTATAGCCGGAGGGGGCAATCAGCCCCAGCATTTT. This gives the protein CASSIAGGGNQPQHF.

The CDR3 spells CASSPNSYEQYF. The CDR3, as DNA: TGTGCCAGCAGCCCGAACTCCTACGAGCAGTACTTC. The genes are TRBV7-8 and TRBJ2-7; no clear D gene. V was clipped by 5 bases and J by 0 bases, with 5 bases between them. This CDR3 has 12 amino acids. CDR1 SGHVS and CDR2 FQNEAQ come from the germline V gene.

The CDR3 reads CATSDPPGGLDEQFF. DNA for the CDR3: TGTGCCACCAGTGACCCCCCGGGGGGCCTCGATGAGCAGTTCTTC. V gene TRBV24-1 combines with J gene TRBJ2-1; possible D gene TRBD2, 7 bases. CDR1 and CDR2 (germline): KGHDR, SFDVKD. This CDR3 spans 15 amino acids. Trimming left V 4 bases short and J 8 bases short, with 17 bases between.

The rearrangement uses TRBV6-1 and TRBJ2-2; weak D call: TRBD1 (6 bases). V lost 1 base and J 0 bases, leaving 15 bases between the germline ends. Per the germline V gene, CDR1 is MNHNS and CDR2 is SASEGT. The CDR3 contains 18 residues. The CDR3 DNA is TGTGCCAGCAGTGAAGGTAGATGGGGGACAACGAACACCGGGGAGCTGTTTTTT. This sequence encodes CASSEGRWGTTNTGELFF.

The chain recombines TRBV7-8 with TRBJ1-2; 10 positions match TRBD1. CDR3 length: 19 amino acids. V lost 6 bases, J lost 0 bases, and 16 bases stayed unmatched. Germline V gene data show CDR1 as SGHVS and CDR2 as FQNEAQ. Here the CDR3 DNA reads TGTGCCAGCAGGGCAGGGGGTGGGACAGGGGAATTTTCTAACTATGGCTACACCTTC. It specifies CASRAGGGTGEFSNYGYTF.